The source of this TCR beta chain is a study of blood T cells in healthy people across ages. The use of a sample-barcoded 5' primer and a J-beta primer mix characterized a second PCR of about 6 to 12 cycles. TCRdb processed the 5' RACE reads anew with MiXCR; each CDR3 protein has one entry. Altogether 550,000 to 750,000 distinct CDR3 sequences are present, roughly 21% being singletons, with the ten largest covering roughly 3.9%. Study observations and caveats: Among long-lived donors, naive CD4+ cells were more numerous and diversity higher than in aged donors. Older age went with lower TCR beta diversity per million T cells, in a roughly linear way.

CDR1 and CDR2 (germline): MNHEY, SVGAGI. This CDR3 region has 12 residues. Trimming cost V 7 bases and J 6 bases, with 10 bases left between them. This clonotype occurred a few times. Its target is not known. This TCR was recovered from a man aged 65 to 85 in good health. This chain uses TRBV6-5 with TRBJ1-5, with D possibly being TRBD1 (5 bases). Sequenced: blood. CDR3 sequence: CASKSRGQPQHF. DNA of the CDR3: TGTGCCAGCAAGAGTAGGGGTCAGCCCCAGCATTTT.